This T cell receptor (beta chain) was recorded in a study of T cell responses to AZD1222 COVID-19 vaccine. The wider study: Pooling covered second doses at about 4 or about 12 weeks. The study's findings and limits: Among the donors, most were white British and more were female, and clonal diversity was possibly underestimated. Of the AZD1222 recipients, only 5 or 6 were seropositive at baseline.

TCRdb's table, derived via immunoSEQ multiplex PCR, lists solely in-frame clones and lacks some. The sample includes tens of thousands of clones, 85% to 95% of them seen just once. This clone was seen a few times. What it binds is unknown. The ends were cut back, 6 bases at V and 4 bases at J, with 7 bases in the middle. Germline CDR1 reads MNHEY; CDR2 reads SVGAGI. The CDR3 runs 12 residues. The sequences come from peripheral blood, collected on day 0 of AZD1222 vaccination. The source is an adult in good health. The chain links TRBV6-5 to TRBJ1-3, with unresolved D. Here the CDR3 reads CASREWGNTIYF. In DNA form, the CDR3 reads TGTGCCAGCAGGGAGTGGGGAAACACCATATATTTT.